This TCR beta chain was identified in a study of blood T cell repertoires in COVID-19. The CDR3 is 13 residues long. V was clipped by 6 bases and J by 7 bases; unmatched bases: 9. Looked up from germline, CDR1 is SGHAT and CDR2 is FQNNGV. In the original workflow: Cell counts per sample came from amplifying reference gene primers. Generated by immunoSEQ multiplex PCR, the TCRdb table keeps only in-frame clones and is missing some. V and J calls and clone size are those listed in that table; D and trimming were worked out from the DNA. The sample records 50,000 or so clones, approximately 87% being singletons.

This chain uses TRBV11-2 with TRBJ2-7, with 7 bases that match TRBD2. This TCR derives from a man aged 35 to 55 with active COVID-19. Source material: peripheral blood. CDR3 region: CASSLTPAGEQYF. CDR3 nucleotides: TGTGCCAGCAGTTTGACGCCAGCGGGGGAGCAGTACTTC.